This TCR beta chain was documented in a study of blood T cells in healthy people across ages. Study-wide results and limits: Naive CD4+ cell counts and diversity both ran higher in long-lived than in aged donors. It was held that diversity estimates obtained from one million T cells represented underestimates. Strong correlation linked observed beta diversity and percent naive T cells.

Trimming shortened V by 6 bases and J by 1 base, and 17 bases separated the two germline ends. Germline V CDR1 and CDR2: SGHTA, FQGNSA. The CDR3 loop spans 16 amino acids. There are many counts of this clonotype. The antigen remains unidentified. A sample-barcoded 5' primer and a J-beta primer mix were used in a second PCR of roughly 6 to 11 cycles. One entry per CDR3 protein, called by TCRdb with MiXCR from the 5' RACE reads. Here the sample spans about 670,000 distinct CDR3 sequences, around 41% being singletons. The sequenced material came from blood. The sequence came from a man older than 75 in good health. V is TRBV7-2 and J is TRBJ2-3, with D perhaps matching TRBD2 (7 bases). The CDR3 DNA follows: TGTGCCAGCAGTCTAACGGGGGGCGCGGGCACAGATACGCAGTATTTT. Translating gives CASSLTGGAGTDTQYF.